Here is one T cell receptor (beta chain) with its context. The table came from immunoSEQ multiplex PCR; TCRdb's copy has only in-frame clones and leaves some out. The table lists fewer than 85,000 clones, around 89% of them singletons, with approximately 7% in the top ten. The data derive from a study of control samples from healthy donors and cancer patients. J gave up 6 bases and V 5 bases, and 10 bases lay outside the gene matches. CDR1 is LGHNT, CDR2 FRNRAP, per germline. The CDR3 contains 15 residues. Sequenced: blood. The chain combines TRBV12-5 with TRBJ2-1; TRBD1 matches at 7 bases. This sequence originates from a man aged 45-65 years in good health. This CDR3 reads CASGGVGTALNEQFF. CDR3 nucleotides: TGTGCTAGTGGTGGGGTCGGGACAGCCCTCAATGAGCAGTTCTTC.